The 14 T cell receptor beta chains below were found in one sample sequenced in a study of monozygotic twins with inflammatory bowel disease. Using the 5' RACE reads, TCRdb records one entry per CDR3 protein without DNA. This sample's table reports approximately 330,000 distinct CDR3 sequences. The sequenced sample consisted of blood. These receptor sequences come from a human donor with ulcerative colitis or Crohn's disease, or a healthy co-twin of an affected twin (not recorded which).

The chain is built from TRBV6-5 and TRBJ2-2; without DNA, the TCRdb call of TRBD1 cannot be checked. Germline CDR1 MNHEY, CDR2 SVGAGI. There are 16 residues in the CDR3. Here the CDR3 reads CASSFRGSLNTGELFF.

This rearrangement joins TRBV11-2 to TRBJ1-3; TCRdb selects TRBD1, and the lack of DNA leaves this call unchecked. The germline gives CDR1 SGHAT, CDR2 FQNNGV. The CDR3 is 13 amino acids. The CDR3 loop reads CASSLGPLDTIYF.

The chain couples TRBV5-6 to TRBJ1-1; the TCRdb call, TRBD1, lacks DNA for checking. CDR1 is SGHDT and CDR2 is YYEEEE in the germline V gene. The CDR3 totals 13 residues. The CDR3 here is CASSRGGMAEAFF.

The chain links TRBV7-2 to TRBJ2-7. This CDR3 spans 13 amino acids. Germline lookup yields CDR1 SGHTA and CDR2 FQGNSA. This chain's CDR3 is CASSLDGPYEQYF. Filled out from reference TRBV7-2 and TRBJ2-7, the complete variable domain reads GAGVSQSPSNKVTEKGKDVELRCDPISGHTALYWYRQSLGQGLEFLIYFQGNSAPDKSGLPSDRFSAERTGGSVSTLTIQRTQQEDSAVYLCASSLDGPYEQYFGPGTRLTVT.

The V call is TRBV5-5, the J call TRBJ1-1; TCRdb names TRBD1, which stays unverified in the absence of DNA. This CDR3 region has 14 residues. Germline V gene data show CDR1 as SGHKS and CDR2 as YYEKEE (reference sequence). The CDR3 is CASSHTATGTEAFF. Based on the CDR3 plus reference TRBV5-5 and TRBJ1-1, the full variable domain is DAGVTQSPTHLIKTRGQQVTLRCSPISGHKSVSWYQQVLGQGPQFIFQYYEKEERGRGNFPDRFSARQFPNYSSELNVNALLLGDSALYLCASSHTATGTEAFFGQGTRLTVV.

The chain employs TRBV7-9 and TRBJ1-2; without DNA, the TCRdb call of TRBD1 cannot be checked. This CDR3 contains 14 residues. Germline CDR1 SEHNR, CDR2 FQNEAQ (reference sequence). CDR3 sequence: CASLRQGLGNGYTF.

The gene calls are TRBV20-1 and TRBJ2-3. The CDR3 is made up of 16 amino acids. Looked up from germline, CDR1 is DFQATT and CDR2 is SNEGSKA (reference sequence). The CDR3 sequence: CSARDRQVRSTDTQYF.

CDR3 protein: CASSQLAGGSYNEQFF. This rearrangement joins TRBV6-1 to TRBJ2-1; TCRdb's D call, TRBD2, is unchecked because there is no DNA. The CDR3 contains 16 residues. Germline V gene lookup returns CDR1 MNHNS and CDR2 SASEGT.

The V gene is TRBV5-1, the J gene TRBJ1-1; TCRdb's D call, TRBD1, is unchecked because there is no DNA. CDR3 length equals 16 residues. Looked up from germline, CDR1 is SGHRS and CDR2 is YFSETQ. The CDR3 region is CASSPTPTRQGGQAFF.

The rearrangement uses TRBV5-1 and TRBJ2-1. CDR1 SGHRS and CDR2 YFSETQ come from the germline V gene. This CDR3 region has 16 residues. The CDR3 sequence: CASSLGWGDSYNEQFF.

This chain joins TRBV5-1 and TRBJ1-1; TCRdb calls TRBD1, which cannot be checked without DNA. Germline V gene lookup returns CDR1 SGHRS and CDR2 YFSETQ. This CDR3 has 18 residues. The CDR3 loop is CASSLESGGPIWYTEAFF.

V is TRBV3-1 and J is TRBJ1-3; with no DNA, the TCRdb D assignment of TRBD1 cannot be verified. This CDR3 is 14 amino acids long. Germline V gene lookup returns CDR1 LGHDT and CDR2 YNNKEL (reference sequence). The CDR3 loop reads CASSQKGSGNTIYF.

The V and J genes are TRBV20-1 and TRBJ2-1; TCRdb returns TRBD1, unconfirmable since there is no DNA. CDR3 length equals 14 residues. Germline-derived CDR1 and CDR2 are DFQATT and SNEGSKA (reference sequence). CDR3 in amino acids: CSATRRTGTTEQFF.

The V gene is TRBV5-1, the J gene TRBJ1-2; as DNA is missing, the TRBD1 call by TCRdb cannot be tested. This CDR3 has 13 residues. Germline CDR1 SGHRS, CDR2 YFSETQ. The CDR3 region is CASSSTGFYGYTF.